This T cell receptor (beta chain) stems from a study of blood T cell repertoires in COVID-19. Background on the study: The cDNA or gDNA used as material had been derived from T cells, B-cell-depleted T cells, or PBMCs.

CDR3 size: 15 residues. Trimming took 0 bases from V and 7 from J, leaving 16 bases between them. Germline V lookup: CDR1 GTSNPN, CDR2 SVGIG (reference sequence). Assay: immunoSEQ multiplex PCR; the TCRdb copy retains only in-frame clones and omits some. The sample includes roughly 140,000 clones, around 90% seen only once; the top ten take around 5%. The J gene is TRBJ1-5, the V gene TRBV30, with a tentative D call TRBD1 (5 bases). Sample: peripheral blood. The TCR comes from a human donor in a cohort sampled during active COVID-19. The CDR3 DNA sequence: TGTGCCTGGAGTGTACGGGGGATCCTAGGGCAGCCCCAGCATTTT. Translated, it gives CAWSVRGILGQPQHF.